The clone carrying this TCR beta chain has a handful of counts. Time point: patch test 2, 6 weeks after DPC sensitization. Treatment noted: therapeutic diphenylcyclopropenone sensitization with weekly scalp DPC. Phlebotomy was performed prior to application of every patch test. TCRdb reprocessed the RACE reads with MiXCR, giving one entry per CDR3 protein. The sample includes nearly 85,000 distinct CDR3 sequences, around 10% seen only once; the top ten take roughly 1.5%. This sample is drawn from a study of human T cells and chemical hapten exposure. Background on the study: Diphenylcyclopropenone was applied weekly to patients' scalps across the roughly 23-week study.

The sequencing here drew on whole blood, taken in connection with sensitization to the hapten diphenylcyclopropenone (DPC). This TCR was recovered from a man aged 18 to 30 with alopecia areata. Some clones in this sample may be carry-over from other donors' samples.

This CDR3 reads CASSPSSSSEQYF. In DNA, the CDR3 is TGTGCCAGCAGTCCGTCTTCTAGCTCCGAGCAGTACTTC. V and J are TRBV6-2 or TRBV6-3 and TRBJ2-7; a possible D gene is TRBD2 (5 bases). Per the germline V gene, CDR1 is MNHEY and CDR2 is SVGEGT. The CDR3 extends over 13 amino acids. Trimming left V 5 bases short and J 6 bases short, with 14 bases between.